The 21 T cell receptor beta chains reported below all come from one sample, sequenced in a study of T cell responses to AZD1222 COVID-19 vaccine. The table came from immunoSEQ multiplex PCR; TCRdb's copy has only in-frame clones and leaves some out. Seen here are over 100,000 clones, approximately 90% observed once, and the top ten hold around 7.5%. Sequences were derived from peripheral blood, sampled on day 0 of AZD1222 vaccination. These receptor sequences come from an adult in good health.

The chain combines TRBV4-1 with TRBJ2-1; 10 positions agree with TRBD2. The CDR3 sequence is 16 residues long. Trimming removed 1 base from V and 2 bases from J; junction bases left unmatched: 2. From germline, CDR1 is MGHRA and CDR2 YSYEKL. The CDR3 region is CASSQATSGTYNEQFF. The CDR3, as DNA: TGCGCCAGCAGCCAAGCCACTAGCGGGACCTACAATGAGCAGTTCTTC.

This clone is a singleton in its sample. This sequence joins TRBV7-6 and TRBJ2-5, with TRBD2 matching over 7 bases. V gave up 2 bases and J gave up 2 bases; unmatched junction bases: 5. Germline V CDR1 and CDR2: SGHVS, FNYEAQ. CDR3 length equals 15 residues. This CDR3 reads CASSLTGGNQETQYF. The DNA for the CDR3 is TGTGCCAGCAGCTTAACCGGGGGGAATCAAGAGACCCAGTACTTC.

This clone was seen once. The chain links TRBV7-8 to TRBJ1-1; no firm D call. V lost 1 base and J lost 2, with 5 bases in between. Germline values: CDR1 SGHVS, CDR2 FQNEAQ. The CDR3 loop spans 13 amino acids. CDR3 DNA sequence: TGTGCCAGCAGCTTAGGGGAAAACACTGAAGCTTTCTTT. This encodes CASSLGENTEAFF.

The chain employs TRBV10-2 and TRBJ1-2; tentatively, D is TRBD1 (6 bases). Germline CDR1 is WSHSY and CDR2 is SAAADI. The CDR3 loop spans 11 amino acids. Between the trimmed V and J ends, which lost 5 bases and 14 bases, there was a span of 15 bases. The CDR3 bases are TGCGCCAGCAGTACGAACAGGGTCCAGACCTTC. This codes for CASSTNRVQTF.

The chain is built from TRBV11-2 and TRBJ2-7; 7 positions agree with TRBD1. The CDR3 spans 14 residues. Per the germline V gene, CDR1 is SGHAT and CDR2 is FQNNGV. The J segment lost 3 bases and the V segment lost 1 base, leaving 3 bases of the junction unmatched. DNA of the CDR3: TGTGCCAGCAGCTTAGGGGACAGCTACTACGAGCAGTACTTC. Residues: CASSLGDSYYEQYF.

The V call is TRBV5-5, the J call TRBJ1-6, with no clear D. Trimming stripped 0 bases from V and 12 bases from J, with 19 bases between. The CDR3 length is 16 residues. Germline CDR1 reads SGHKS; CDR2 reads YYEKEE (reference sequence). The CDR3 is CASSLAGVAEGLPLHF. CDR3 bases: TGTGCCAGCAGCTTGGCCGGTGTGGCTGAAGGGCTACCCCTCCACTTT. The full variable domain, completed using reference TRBV5-5 and TRBJ1-6, is DAGVTQSPTHLIKTRGQQVTLRCSPISGHKSVSWYQQVLGQGPQFIFQYYEKEERGRGNFPDRFSARQFPNYSSELNVNALLLGDSALYLCASSLAGVAEGLPLHFGNGTRLTVT.

V gene TRBV9 combines with J gene TRBJ1-2, with 9 positions matching TRBD1. The junction had 14 bases not matched to a gene; V was cut back by 4 bases and J by 4 bases. From germline, CDR1 is SGDLS and CDR2 YYNGEE. This CDR3 is 17 amino acids long. The CDR3 nucleotides read TGTGCCAGCAGCCCCCATCTTGGGACAGGGCCCCCCTATGGCTACACCTTC. Translating it yields CASSPHLGTGPPYGYTF.

This chain joins TRBV3-1 (or the pseudogene TRBV3-2) and TRBJ1-2, with D maybe TRBD1 (6 bases). This CDR3 is 14 amino acids long. The germline V gene encodes CDR1 LGHDT and CDR2 YNNKEL (reference sequence). V lost 5 bases and J lost 7, with 17 bases in between. The CDR3: CASSTTGLTGGYTF. The CDR3 DNA sequence: TGTGCCAGCAGCACAACAGGGCTCACTGGTGGCTACACCTTC.

This sequence joins TRBV11-1 and TRBJ2-3, with 11 bases fitting TRBD2. Germline assignment: CDR1 SGHAT and CDR2 FQDESV (reference sequence). V trimming: 5 bases; J trimming: 3 bases; junction bases outside the gene matches: 7. The CDR3 loop spans 16 amino acids. The CDR3 DNA reads as TGTGCCAGCAGCCCCTCGACTAGCGGGGAAACAGATACGCAGTATTTT. This sequence encodes CASSPSTSGETDTQYF. The full variable domain, its missing parts supplied by reference TRBV11-1 and TRBJ2-3, is EAEVAQSPRYKITEKSQAVAFWCDPISGHATLYWYRQILGQGPELLVQFQDESVVDDSQLPKDRFSAERLKGVDSTLKIQPAELGDSAMYLCASSPSTSGETDTQYFGPGTRLTVL.

The chain combines TRBV30 with TRBJ1-5, with D possibly TRBD1 on 5 matching bases. The CDR3 is made up of 13 amino acids. The V end was cut by 5 bases, the J end by 2 bases, with 10 bases between. CDR1 GTSNPN and CDR2 SVGIG come from the germline V gene (reference sequence). As DNA, the CDR3 is TGTGCCTGGGCCGGGGGGGGCAATCAGCCCCAGCATTTT. It translates to CAWAGGGNQPQHF. The whole variable domain, filled in from reference TRBV30 and TRBJ1-5, reads SQTIHQWPATLVQPVGSPLSLECTVEGTSNPNLYWYRQAAGRGLQLLFYSVGIGQISSEVPQNLSASRPQDRQFILSSKKLLLSDSGFYLCAWAGGGNQPQHFGDGTRLSIL.

This sequence joins TRBV30 and TRBJ1-6, with 7 bases identical to TRBD1. This CDR3 contains 16 residues. The germline V gene encodes CDR1 GTSNPN and CDR2 SVGIG (reference sequence). V shed 5 bases and J 4 bases; nucleotides not matched to a gene: 11. CDR3 region: CAWGHDRDIYNSPLHF. The CDR3 DNA sequence: TGTGCCTGGGGACACGACAGGGACATTTATAATTCACCCCTCCACTTT. Complete variable domain (other parts from reference TRBV30 and TRBJ1-6): SQTIHQWPATLVQPVGSPLSLECTVEGTSNPNLYWYRQAAGRGLQLLFYSVGIGQISSEVPQNLSASRPQDRQFILSSKKLLLSDSGFYLCAWGHDRDIYNSPLHFGNGTRLTVT.

This clone was observed a single time. This sequence joins TRBV6-5 and TRBJ1-5; D may be TRBD1 (6 bases). The CDR3 sequence is 15 residues long. V dropped 6 bases and J dropped 2 bases, with 14 bases sitting between them. Looked up from germline, CDR1 is MNHEY and CDR2 is SVGAGI. The CDR3 spells CASSGTGTGNQPQHF. The DNA for the CDR3 is TGTGCCAGCAGCGGTACAGGGACGGGCAATCAGCCCCAGCATTTT.

The chain joins TRBV5-1 to TRBJ2-3; 9 bases align to TRBD1. The CDR3 covers 16 residues. In germline, CDR1 is SGHRS, CDR2 YFSETQ. The ends lost 2 bases at V and 1 base at J; junction bases unmatched: 5. The CDR3 DNA is TGCGCCAGCAGCTTAGGACAGGGGACCGGCACAGATACGCAGTATTTT. Encoded protein: CASSLGQGTGTDTQYF.

The V call is TRBV12-3 or TRBV12-4, the J call TRBJ1-3; D uncertain. Trimming shortened V by 5 bases and J by 3 bases, and 8 bases separated the two germline ends. The CDR3 runs 13 residues. CDR3 coding DNA: TGTGCCAGCAGTATTTCCCTTGGAAACACCATATATTTT. Translating it yields CASSISLGNTIYF.

The chain is built from TRBV5-6 and TRBJ1-3, with D unresolved. V was shortened by 4 bases and J by 1 base, with 12 bases between the two germline ends. The CDR3 is made up of 15 amino acids. The germline gives CDR1 SGHDT, CDR2 YYEEEE. The CDR3 sequence is CASSPGVLSGNTIYF. The CDR3 region has the DNA TGTGCCAGCAGCCCCGGGGTCCTGTCTGGAAACACCATATATTTT.

This chain joins TRBV7-9 and TRBJ2-5; D not resolved. Trimming stripped 5 bases from V and 4 bases from J, with 11 bases between. The CDR3 is 13 residues long. Germline loops: CDR1 SEHNR, CDR2 FQNEAQ (reference sequence). CDR3 sequence reads: CASSPGSPETQYF. The CDR3 DNA is TGTGCCAGCAGCCCCGGGTCTCCAGAGACCCAGTACTTC. The full variable domain, its missing parts supplied by reference TRBV7-9 and TRBJ2-5, is DTGVSQNPRHKITKRGQNVTFRCDPISEHNRLYWYRQTLGQGPEFLTYFQNEAQLEKSRLLSDRFSAERPKGSFSTLEIQRTEQGDSAMYLCASSPGSPETQYFGPGTRLLVL.

J is TRBJ1-3 and V is TRBV7-9; no definite D call. The CDR3 extends over 13 amino acids. V lost 9 bases to trimming and J lost 4 bases, with 13 bases between them. Germline V gene lookup returns CDR1 SEHNR and CDR2 FQNEAQ (reference sequence). The CDR3 protein is CASPSGSGNTIYF. The CDR3 bases are TGTGCCAGTCCTTCCGGGTCAGGAAACACCATATATTTT.

This chain connects TRBV27 to TRBJ2-1; 12 bases are a match to TRBD2. The V segment lost 4 bases and the J segment 7 bases; nucleotides outside the gene matches: 2. Germline loops: CDR1 MNHEY, CDR2 SMNVEV (reference sequence). The CDR3 length is 14 residues. This CDR3 reads CASSSTSGSNEQFF. Written as DNA, the CDR3 is TGTGCCAGCAGTTCGACTAGCGGGAGTAATGAGCAGTTCTTC.

The chain uses TRBV13 and TRBJ2-7; no reliable D call. Trimming removed 3 bases from V and 0 bases from J, with 6 bases in between. Per germline, CDR1 PRHDT and CDR2 FYEKMQ (reference sequence). The CDR3 totals 13 residues. CDR3 nucleotide sequence: TGTGCCAGCAGCTTTATGGACTCCTACGAGCAGTACTTC. This sequence encodes CASSFMDSYEQYF.

J is TRBJ2-7 and V is TRBV2; D gene unclear. The germline gives CDR1 SNHLY, CDR2 FYNNEI. CDR3 length: 12 residues. The V end lost 7 bases, the J end lost 0 bases, and 7 bases lay between the germline ends. CDR3 DNA sequence: TGTGCCAGCAAAGGTAACTCCTACGAGCAGTACTTC. Translation gives CASKGNSYEQYF. Full variable domain (missing parts from reference TRBV2 and TRBJ2-7): EPEVTQTPSHQVTQMGQEVILRCVPISNHLYFYWYRQILGQKVEFLVSFYNNEISEKSEIFDDQFSVERPDGSNFTLKIRSTKLEDSAMYFCASKGNSYEQYFGPGTRLTVT.

The rearrangement links TRBV3-1 (or the pseudogene TRBV3-2) to TRBJ1-4, with D maybe TRBD1 (5 bases). The V end was cut by 3 bases, the J end by 4 bases, with 12 bases between. The CDR3 runs 15 residues. Germline V gene lookup returns CDR1 LGHDT and CDR2 YNNKEL (reference sequence). CDR3 nucleotides: TGTGCCAGCAGCCACCACGGGACGGGTAATGAAAAACTGTTTTTT. Amino acids: CASSHHGTGNEKLFF.